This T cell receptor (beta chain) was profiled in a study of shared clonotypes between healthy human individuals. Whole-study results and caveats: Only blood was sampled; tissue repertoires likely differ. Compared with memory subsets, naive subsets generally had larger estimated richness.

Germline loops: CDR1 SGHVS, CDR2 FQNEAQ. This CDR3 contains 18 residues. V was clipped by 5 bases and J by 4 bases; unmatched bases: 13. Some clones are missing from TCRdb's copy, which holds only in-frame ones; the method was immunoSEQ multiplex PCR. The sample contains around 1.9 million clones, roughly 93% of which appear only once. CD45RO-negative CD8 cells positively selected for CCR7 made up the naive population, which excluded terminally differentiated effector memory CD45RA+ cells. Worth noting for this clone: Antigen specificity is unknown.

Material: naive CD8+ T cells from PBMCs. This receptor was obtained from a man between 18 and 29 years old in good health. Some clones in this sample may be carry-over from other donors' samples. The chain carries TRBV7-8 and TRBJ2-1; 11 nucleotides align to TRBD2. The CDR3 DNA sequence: TGTGCCAGCAGCCCGGGGATAACGGGACTAGCGGAATACAATGAGCAGTTCTTC. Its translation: CASSPGITGLAEYNEQFF.